Below are 32 T cell receptor beta chains sequenced from a single sample in a study of tumor-infiltrating lymphocytes in primary liver carcinoma. TCR beta cDNA was reverse-transcribed from about 550 ng of total RNA. The reaction used a constant-region primer and ProtoScript II reverse transcriptase. Slightly modified ARM-PCR with three nested multiplex PCR rounds yielded TCR beta libraries. With TRBV1-TRBV30 forward primers and a C-beta reverse primer, the first two PCR rounds were run for nine to eleven cycles each. TCRdb re-called the multiplex PCR reads through MiXCR, storing one row per CDR3 protein. The sample consists of 250,000 to 350,000 distinct CDR3 sequences, 50% to 60% of them appearing once. Alongside blood RNA obtained from unsorted whole blood, germline DNA was also extracted. The sample consisted of peripheral blood. These receptors were taken from a woman in her twenties or thirties with primary liver carcinoma and hepatitis B virus infection.

Comment on this clonotype: The final CDR3 position lacks the conserved phenylalanine or tryptophan, pointing to a likely read error. This rearrangement joins TRBV6-5 to TRBJ1-4, with no clear D. The germline gives CDR1 MNHEY, CDR2 SVGAGI. V shed 4 bases and J shed 6 bases, with 24 bases lying between them. CDR3 length: 18 residues. CDR3: CASSLRGGTHIIDEKLFS. The CDR3, as DNA: TGTGCCAGCAGTTTGCGAGGCGGTACGCACATAATAGATGAAAAACTGTTTTCT.

The table lists this clonotype with a few counts. The V gene is TRBV28, the J gene TRBJ2-3, with D possibly TRBD2 on 6 matching bases. The germline CDR1 and CDR2 sequences are MDHEN and SYDVKM. The CDR3 loop spans 16 amino acids. V dropped 7 bases and J dropped 0 bases, with 17 bases sitting between them. The CDR3 DNA is TGTGCCAGCACCCCCCGAGGTAGCGGAAGCACAGATACGCAGTATTTT. Translated, it gives CASTPRGSGSTDTQYF.

As concerns this clonotype: A much larger clone lies one base from this, so it may be a read error. The V gene is TRBV11-1, the J gene TRBJ1-5; 8 positions match TRBD1. The germline V gene encodes CDR1 SGHAT and CDR2 FQDESV (reference sequence). The CDR3 runs 13 residues. CDR3 in amino acids: CVSSLDRDQPQHF. In DNA form, the CDR3 reads TGTGTCAGCAGCTTGGACAGGGATCAGCCCCAGCATTTT.

In its sample, this clonotype was seen many times. As DNA, the CDR3 is TGCAGCGTCCAGACTATAGCGGGAGGGTACAATGAGCAGTTCTTC. Residues: CSVQTIAGGYNEQFF. This rearrangement joins TRBV29-1 to TRBJ2-1; 11 bases line up with TRBD2. This CDR3 is 15 amino acids long. Germline CDR1 and CDR2: SQVTM and ANQGSEA. J gave up 4 bases and V 6 bases, and 8 bases lay outside the gene matches.

Remarks on this clonotype: The CDR3 carries no conserved terminal phenylalanine or tryptophan, so it likely arises from a read error. The V call is TRBV6-5, the J call TRBJ1-2; TRBD1 matches 7 bases. Germline loops: CDR1 MNHEY, CDR2 SVGAGI. Trimming took 5 bases from V and 3 from J; bases not matched to a gene: 6. CDR3 length: 14 residues. CDR3 in amino acids: CASSHPTGDYGYTS. DNA of the CDR3: TGTGCCAGCAGTCACCCCACAGGGGACTATGGCTACACCTCC.

The chain employs TRBV6-2 or TRBV6-3 and TRBJ2-4, with D unclear. CDR3 length: 15 residues. CDR1 MNHEY and CDR2 SVGEGT come from the germline V gene. V dropped 4 bases and J dropped 9 bases, with 19 bases sitting between them. CDR3 DNA sequence: TGTGCCAGCAGTTCAATGATGAATCCAGCAGGCATTCAGTACTTC. Translated, it gives CASSSMMNPAGIQYF.

With regard to this clonotype: One junction end does not reproduce the germline sequence, and a read error may be involved. V is TRBV29-1 and J is TRBJ1-1, with D perhaps matching TRBD1 (6 bases). The CDR3 runs 14 residues. CDR1 SQVTM and CDR2 ANQGSEA come from the germline V gene. The CDR3 bases are TGCAGCGCCCGCTTCGACAGGATGGACACTGAACCTTTCTTT. It translates to CSARFDRMDTEPFF.

This clonotype was seen many times. The V and J genes are TRBV29-1 and TRBJ1-1; TRBD1 agrees at 9 bases. The CDR3 consists of 12 residues. The junction had 8 bases not matched to a gene; V was cut back by 3 bases and J by 12 bases. The germline V gene encodes CDR1 SQVTM and CDR2 ANQGSEA. The CDR3 coding sequence is TGCAGCGTTGAGGGGACAGGGAGGATACCTTTCTTT. This encodes CSVEGTGRIPFF.

This clonotype was seen repeatedly, ten times or more. This chain connects TRBV29-1 to TRBJ1-2, with D hard to call. The CDR3 is 12 amino acids. Germline V gene sequence: CDR1 SQVTM, CDR2 ANQGSEA. V was shortened by 2 bases and J by 4 bases, with 8 bases between the two germline ends. CDR3: CSVERAGYGYTF. The CDR3 region has the DNA TGCAGCGTTGAAAGGGCGGGCTATGGCTACACCTTC.

With regard to this clonotype: This may arise from a read error, as a much more abundant clone is one base away. The V call is TRBV6-5, the J call TRBJ2-3; no clear D gene. The CDR3 is 12 residues long. Germline CDR1 reads MNHEY; CDR2 reads SVGAGI. Trimming stripped 4 bases from V and 8 bases from J, with 10 bases between. The CDR3 region has the DNA TGTGCCAGCAGTTTCCCACTGCTTACGCAGTATTTT. Its translation is CASSFPLLTQYF.

The genes are TRBV11-2 and TRBJ2-1, with D tentatively TRBD1 (6 bases). Germline assignment: CDR1 SGHAT and CDR2 FQNNGV. The CDR3 has 14 residues. Between the trimmed V and J ends, which lost 6 bases and 14 bases, there was a span of 23 bases. The CDR3: CASSRAGTPNEKFF. The CDR3 DNA reads as TGTGCCAGCAGTCGTGCCGGGACACCAAATGAAAAGTTCTTC. Full variable domain (missing parts from reference TRBV11-2 and TRBJ2-1): EAGVAQSPRYKIIEKRQSVAFWCNPISGHATLYWYQQILGQGPKLLIQFQNNGVVDDSQLPKDRFSAERLKGVDSTLKIQPAKLEDSAVYLCASSRAGTPNEKFFGPGTRLTVL.

About this clonotype: Given the absence of the conserved phenylalanine or tryptophan at the CDR3 end, a read error is likely. V is TRBV28 and J is TRBJ1-2; no reliable D call. The germline V gene has CDR1 MDHEN and CDR2 SYDVKM. The ends were cut back, 8 bases at V and 5 bases at J, with 9 bases in the middle. The CDR3 spans 11 residues. CDR3 DNA sequence: TGTGCCAGCTCCTACAGATATGGCTACACCTTA. Residues: CASSYRYGYTL.

Concerning this clonotype: A read error may be the cause here, since a much bigger clone is one base away. The chain links TRBV6-5 to TRBJ1-1, with a possible D match to TRBD1 (6 bases). Germline CDR1 reads MNHEY; CDR2 reads SVGAGI. The ends were cut back, 5 bases at V and 11 bases at J, with 15 bases in the middle. The CDR3 is 12 residues long. The CDR3 bases are TGTGCCAGCAGTCCAAGACAGGATACGGCTTTCTTT. It translates to CASSPRQDTAFF.

Notes on this clonotype: Its ends do not fully match the called genes, so a read error is possible. This sequence joins TRBV11-2 and TRBJ2-7, with no clear D. The CDR3 length is 15 residues. Germline V gene lookup returns CDR1 SGHAT and CDR2 FQNNGV. CDR3 nucleotide sequence: TGTGCCAGCAGCTTTTCCGACGGCACCCACTACAAGCAGTACTTT. Translating it yields CASSFSDGTHYKQYF.

The chain couples TRBV4-3 to TRBJ2-2; 9 nucleotides align to TRBD1. V lost 4 bases to trimming and J lost 1 base; unmatched junction nucleotides: 7. Germline V gene lookup returns CDR1 LGHNA and CDR2 YSLEER. The CDR3 contains 17 residues. The CDR3 loop is CASSPKGTGMNTGELFF. The DNA of the CDR3 is TGCGCCAGCAGCCCGAAAGGGACAGGGATGAACACCGGGGAGCTGTTTTTT.

This clonotype was counted ten times or more. The chain employs TRBV12-3 or TRBV12-4 and TRBJ2-2; TRBD2 matches at 14 bases. The junction had 6 bases not matched to a gene; V was cut back by 3 bases and J by 3 bases. The CDR3 consists of 18 residues. DNA for the CDR3: TGTGCCAGCAGTTTCCCGACTAGCGGGAGGGCTGACACCGGGGAGCTGTTTTTT. Amino acids: CASSFPTSGRADTGELFF.

This clonotype was observed a handful of times. Written as DNA, the CDR3 is TGTGCCGGCGGACAGAACACTGAAGCTTTCTTT. It codes for CAGGQNTEAFF. This sequence joins TRBV6-6 and TRBJ1-1, with D possibly being TRBD1 (5 bases). This CDR3 comprises 11 residues. V gave up 11 bases and J gave up 1 base, with 8 bases separating them. Germline CDR1 reads MNHNY; CDR2 reads SVGAGI (reference sequence).

Notes on this clonotype: One junction end does not reproduce the germline sequence, and a read error may be involved. The chain recombines TRBV4-2 with TRBJ1-2; a weak D match, TRBD1 (5 bases). CDR3 length: 17 residues. Germline CDR1 is LGHNA and CDR2 is YNFKEQ. As DNA, the CDR3 is TGTGCCAACAGCCAAACTCTCCGGGGCCGGGAGAACTATGGCTACACCTTC. Its translation is CANSQTLRGRENYGYTF.

V and J are TRBV2 and TRBJ2-1, with D possibly matching TRBD2 (6 bases). Trimming pared 7 bases from V and 4 bases from J, leaving 14 bases between. From germline, CDR1 is SNHLY and CDR2 FYNNEI. The CDR3 sequence is 14 residues long. This chain's CDR3 is CASIPGERYNEQFF. The DNA for the CDR3 is TGTGCCAGCATCCCGGGGGAACGATACAATGAGCAGTTCTTC.

This clonotype came up many times. The chain couples TRBV29-1 to TRBJ2-1, with D possibly TRBD2 on 6 matching bases. Trimming cost V 4 bases and J 7 bases, with 11 bases left between them. The CDR3 is 12 residues long. CDR1 is SQVTM, CDR2 ANQGSEA, per germline. CDR3 sequence: CSVAGGVNEQFF. The CDR3 coding sequence is TGCAGCGTTGCCGGGGGAGTAAATGAGCAGTTCTTC.

The chain links TRBV5-4 to TRBJ2-1; D perhaps matches TRBD2 (5 bases). The ends were cut back, 0 bases at V and 0 bases at J, with 10 bases in the middle. Germline-derived CDR1 and CDR2 are SGHNT and YYREEE (reference sequence). This CDR3 is built from 16 residues. For the CDR3, the DNA is TGTGCCAGCAGCTTGGGAAGCGGATCCTCCTACAATGAGCAGTTCTTC. It is translated as CASSLGSGSSYNEQFF. The whole variable domain, filled in from reference TRBV5-4 and TRBJ2-1, reads ETGVTQSPTHLIKTRGQQVTLRCSSQSGHNTVSWYQQALGQGPQFIFQYYREEENGRGNFPPRFSGLQFPNYSSELNVNALELDDSALYLCASSLGSGSSYNEQFFGPGTRLTVL.

Concerning this clonotype itself: A junction end diverges from the germline sequence, so it may reflect a read error. The V call is TRBV12-3 or TRBV12-4, the J call TRBJ1-3; 7 bases match TRBD1. CDR3 length equals 16 residues. The CDR3 DNA follows: TGTGCCAGCAGTGGCATTGCGACAGGGACTGGGAACACCATATATTTT. Protein sequence: CASSGIATGTGNTIYF.

Note on this clonotype: Being one base from a much bigger clone, this may be a read error. The chain links TRBV12-3 or TRBV12-4 to TRBJ2-1; TRBD2 matches at 10 bases. CDR3 size: 15 residues. The CDR3 region is CASSPRTGSGREQLF. The CDR3 DNA follows: TGTGCCAGCAGTCCCAGGACAGGGAGCGGGAGGGAGCAGCTCTTC.

Only a few counts were recorded for this clonotype. V is TRBV6-5 and J is TRBJ2-4, with D maybe TRBD2 (6 bases). V was trimmed by 8 bases and J by 5 bases, leaving 19 bases between them. The CDR3 runs 15 residues. Germline V gene data show CDR1 as MNHEY and CDR2 as SVGAGI. CDR3 sequence reads: CASRRVRSPENIQYF. CDR3 nucleotides: TGTGCCAGCCGGAGGGTACGCTCGCCCGAAAACATTCAGTACTTC.

The V gene is TRBV12-3 or TRBV12-4, the J gene TRBJ2-4, with D maybe TRBD1 (5 bases). This CDR3 is 13 amino acids long. Trimming removed 5 bases at V and 7 bases at J, with 12 bases between. The CDR3 is CASSLQGGNIQYF. The CDR3 region has the DNA TGTGCCAGCAGTCTCCAGGGTGGGAACATTCAGTACTTC.

Many counts were recorded for this clonotype. This chain links TRBV13 with TRBJ2-3, with D possibly matching TRBD1 (6 bases). Germline CDR1 is PRHDT and CDR2 is FYEKMQ (reference sequence). This CDR3 spans 18 amino acids. The V and J ends lost 5 bases and 2 bases respectively, with 23 bases between them. The CDR3 DNA reads TGTGCCAGCAGCCGGAGGCTTCGCAGGGGACCTCACACAGATACGCAGTATTTT. This codes for CASSRRLRRGPHTDTQYF.

This chain joins TRBV12-3 or TRBV12-4 and TRBJ2-1; 11 bases agree with TRBD2. The CDR3 spans 15 residues. V lost 10 bases to trimming and J lost 15 bases; unmatched junction nucleotides: 20. As DNA, the CDR3 is TGTGCCAACAGCCTGTCCGGGACTAGCGGACATGAGTGGTTCTTC. Its protein product is CANSLSGTSGHEWFF.

With respect to this clonotype: A junction end diverges from the germline sequence, so it may reflect a read error. The chain uses TRBV11-3 and TRBJ2-2; D may be TRBD2 (5 bases). The length of the CDR3 is 16 residues. Looked up from germline, CDR1 is SGHNT and CDR2 is YENEEA. CDR3 protein: CASSPRLTGNTGELFF. The CDR3 coding sequence is TGTGCCAGCAGCCCCCGACTAACGGGGAACACCGGGGAACTGTTTTTT.

The V and J genes are TRBV28 and TRBJ2-7, with D tentatively TRBD1 (5 bases). This CDR3 has 13 amino acids. Per germline, CDR1 MDHEN and CDR2 SYDVKM. The V end lost 2 bases, the J end lost 6 bases, and 11 bases lay between the germline ends. CDR3 in amino acids: CASSLIAGSEQYF. The DNA for the CDR3 is TGTGCCAGCAGTTTAATCGCAGGGTCCGAGCAGTACTTC.

A word on this clonotype: One end of the junction is discordant with germline, which a read error may explain. This chain uses TRBV6-5 with TRBJ2-6, with D possibly being TRBD1 (5 bases). This CDR3 has 18 residues. Germline-derived CDR1 and CDR2 are MNHEY and SVGAGI. Here the CDR3 DNA reads TGTGCCAGCAGTTACGGCGCTGCGTCGAACTCTGGGGCCAACGTCCTGACATTC. It translates to CASSYGAASNSGANVLTF.

On this clonotype itself: At one of its ends the junction is not consistent with the germline gene, which may arise from a read error. The gene calls are TRBV12-3 or TRBV12-4 and TRBJ2-1; 8 bases map to TRBD1. This CDR3 is built from 15 residues. CDR3 bases: TGTGCCAGCAGTTTCAGAGGACAGGGCGGCAATGAGCTGTTCTTC. Its protein product is CASSFRGQGGNELFF.

As for this clonotype: Sequence at one end of the junction differs from germline and may be a read error. J is TRBJ2-1 and V is TRBV4-3; D perhaps matches TRBD2 (6 bases). CDR1 and CDR2 (germline): LGHNA, YSLEER. This CDR3 comprises 16 residues. In nucleotides, the CDR3 is TGCGCCAGTAGCCAAGATCAACGGGAGCCCTACAATGAGCAGTTCTTC. This encodes CASSQDQREPYNEQFF.